These 17 T cell receptor beta chains were sequenced from one sample in a study of blood T cells in healthy people across ages. Using a J-beta primer mix together with a sample-barcoded 5' primer, a second PCR was run for about 6 to 12 cycles. TCRdb reprocessed the 5' RACE reads with MiXCR, giving one entry per CDR3 protein. This table holds 1,100,000 or so distinct CDR3 sequences, 35% to 50% found once. Sequences were obtained from blood. The origin of the receptors is a woman aged 55-69 years in good health.

This clonotype appeared once. The chain recombines TRBV7-8 with TRBJ2-5, with a tentative D call TRBD2 (5 bases). The J call could be wrong; TRBJ2-7 is a better fit for the DNA end. The CDR3 extends over 13 amino acids. Germline CDR1 reads SGHVS; CDR2 reads FQNEAQ. The CDR3 sequence is CASSPNTRNEQYF. CDR3 DNA: TGTGCCAGCAGCCCCAACACTAGGAACGAGCAGTACTTC.

This clonotype was seen more than once but under ten times. The V gene is TRBV29-1, the J gene TRBJ2-1; possible D gene TRBD2, 5 bases. CDR1 SQVTM and CDR2 ANQGSEA come from the germline V gene. The CDR3 length is 15 residues. V gave up 0 bases and J gave up 7 bases, with 16 bases separating them. CDR3 nucleotides: TGCAGCGTTGAAGATCGGGGAATAGTAGCGAATGAGCAGTTCTTC. This gives the protein CSVEDRGIVANEQFF.

The gene calls are TRBV7-2 and TRBJ2-7; D uncertain. Germline V gives CDR1 SGHTA, CDR2 FQGNSA. V was pared by 5 bases and J by 7 bases, with 15 bases between. The CDR3 extends over 13 amino acids. CDR3 nucleotide sequence: TGTGCCAGCAGCCCCACGTACGGTGGGGAGCAGTACTTC. Its protein is CASSPTYGGEQYF.

This clonotype was observed a single time. This chain joins TRBV20-1 and TRBJ2-1; D remains unclear. The J call is doubtful: the DNA matches TRBJ2-7 better. The CDR3 runs 14 residues. Per the germline V gene, CDR1 is DFQATT and CDR2 is SNEGSKA (reference sequence). CDR3 sequence: CSASASSSYNEQYF. The CDR3 DNA is TGCAGTGCTAGTGCCTCGAGCTCCTACAATGAGCAGTACTTC.

V usage is TRBV10-1 and J usage is TRBJ2-7; TRBD2 matches at 12 bases. V shed 3 bases and J 2 bases; nucleotides not matched to a gene: 5. The germline V gene encodes CDR1 WNHNN and CDR2 SYGVQD (reference sequence). This CDR3 spans 16 amino acids. The CDR3 nucleotides read TGCGCCAGCAGTGATACCGGACTAGCGGGACCCTACGAGCAGTACTTC. Translated: CASSDTGLAGPYEQYF.

This clonotype has only a few counts. V and J are TRBV20-1 and TRBJ2-1, with TRBD2 matching over 7 bases. Trimming removed 3 bases from V and 5 bases from J; junction bases left unmatched: 10. The V gene's germline CDR1 is DFQATT and CDR2 SNEGSKA (reference sequence). This CDR3 spans 15 amino acids. The CDR3 here is CSASASGKINNEQFF. The CDR3 nucleotides read TGCAGTGCTAGCGCGAGCGGGAAGATAAACAATGAGCAGTTCTTC.

V is TRBV3-1 and J is TRBJ2-5; perhaps TRBD2 as D (5 bases). The assigned J gene may be wrong: the sequence end matches TRBJ2-7 better. The CDR3 covers 15 residues. Germline lookup yields CDR1 LGHDT and CDR2 YNNKEL (reference sequence). CDR3 DNA: TGTGCCAGCAGCCTAAGCGTGGGAGCTCCCTACGAGCAGTACTTC. This gives the protein CASSLSVGAPYEQYF.

The sample holds a few counts of this clonotype. The rearrangement links TRBV20-1 to TRBJ2-5; the D is unclear. CDR3 size: 11 residues. Germline V gene data show CDR1 as DFQATT and CDR2 as SNEGSKA (reference sequence). Between the trimmed V and J ends, which lost 7 bases and 3 bases, there was a span of 9 bases. The DNA of the CDR3 is TGCAGTGGTCAGAGAGAAGAGACCCAGTACTTC. It specifies CSGQREETQYF.

The chain is built from TRBV7-6 and TRBJ2-1, with D perhaps matching TRBD1 (6 bases). Trimming took 2 bases from V and 4 from J, leaving 24 bases between them. CDR3 length equals 19 residues. CDR1 and CDR2 (germline): SGHVS, FNYEAQ. The CDR3 is CASSLSVLGRGLTYNEQFF. CDR3 nucleotides: TGTGCCAGCAGCTTATCAGTCTTGGGCAGGGGTCTTACATACAATGAGCAGTTCTTC.

The chain has TRBV27 and TRBJ2-1; 7 nucleotides match TRBD2. The CDR3 consists of 15 residues. The germline V gene has CDR1 MNHEY and CDR2 SMNVEV (reference sequence). V was pared by 4 bases and J by 3 bases, with 6 bases of the junction left unmatched. The CDR3 nucleotides are TGTGCCAGCAGTTCGACCGGGACTAACTACAATGAGCAGTTCTTC. Its translation is CASSSTGTNYNEQFF.

The chain couples TRBV6-5 to TRBJ2-5, with 9 nucleotides matching TRBD1. The CDR3 totals 15 residues. CDR1 and CDR2 from the germline V gene are MNHEY and SVGAGI. Losses at the gene ends were 5 bases for V and 3 bases for J; bases not matched to a gene: 7. CDR3 in amino acids: CASSTDRGSEETQYF. The CDR3 DNA reads as TGTGCCAGCAGTACCGACAGGGGGAGCGAAGAGACCCAGTACTTC.

The chain is built from TRBV27 and TRBJ2-1; 10 bases are shared with TRBD1. Germline V gene lookup returns CDR1 MNHEY and CDR2 SMNVEV (reference sequence). V shed 4 bases, J shed 6 bases, and the junction held 12 bases outside the gene matches. The CDR3 sequence is 17 residues long. CDR3 sequence: CASSYYLGTGVSNEQFF. The DNA for the CDR3 is TGTGCCAGCAGTTACTACCTCGGGACAGGGGTCTCCAATGAGCAGTTCTTC.

V gene TRBV6-2 or TRBV6-3 combines with J gene TRBJ2-3; 8 bases are shared with TRBD2. Germline CDR1 MNHEY, CDR2 SVGEGT. CDR3 size: 15 residues. V trimming: 7 bases; J trimming: 4 bases; junction bases outside the gene matches: 10. This chain's CDR3 is CASNPDRGGPDTQYF. The CDR3 DNA reads as TGTGCCAGCAACCCGGACCGGGGGGGCCCAGATACGCAGTATTTT.

The genes are TRBV29-1 and TRBJ2-1; 7 bases agree with TRBD2. The CDR3 runs to 13 residues. J gave up 8 bases and V 7 bases, and 11 bases lay outside the gene matches. Germline V gives CDR1 SQVTM, CDR2 ANQGSEA. The DNA for the CDR3 is TGCAGCGGGCGGGGGACCACGGGGGATGAGCAGTTCTTC. Residues: CSGRGTTGDEQFF.

This clonotype came up a few times. The V call is TRBV29-1, the J call TRBJ1-2; 8 nucleotides agree with TRBD1. This CDR3 has 14 amino acids. The germline CDR1 and CDR2 sequences are SQVTM and ANQGSEA. The junction had 6 bases not matched to a gene; V was cut back by 3 bases and J by 3 bases. The CDR3 reads CSVDVPGGDYGYTF. The CDR3 DNA is TGCAGCGTTGATGTCCCAGGGGGCGACTATGGCTACACCTTC.

This clonotype was detected ten times or more. V is TRBV3-1 and J is TRBJ2-1; 7 bases are a match to TRBD1. This CDR3 is built from 15 residues. The germline gives CDR1 LGHDT, CDR2 YNNKEL (reference sequence). Trimming took 5 bases from V and 3 from J; bases not matched to a gene: 7. The CDR3 loop reads CASSIRGDSYNEQFF. CDR3 nucleotide sequence: TGTGCCAGCAGCATTCGTGGGGACAGCTACAATGAGCAGTTCTTC.

This clonotype was picked up many times. The chain couples TRBV6-6 to TRBJ2-7; D unresolved. The CDR3 extends over 12 amino acids. The V gene's germline CDR1 is MNHNY and CDR2 SVGAGI (reference sequence). V was cut by 2 bases and J by 2 bases, with 4 bases left in between. The CDR3 sequence: CASSYSTYEQYF. CDR3 DNA sequence: TGTGCCAGCAGTTACAGTACCTACGAGCAGTACTTC.